These T cell receptor beta chains were read from a single sample in a study of CD8+CD57+ T cells in acquired aplastic anemia. TCRdb reanalysed the reads using MiXCR and keeps one entry per CDR3 protein. The data contain tens of thousands of distinct CDR3 sequences, approximately 63% of them singletons. The sequencing sample was made of sorted CD4+, CD8+, or CD8+CD57+ T cells (not recorded which) from PBMCs. These receptors were taken from a human donor with aplastic anemia. Both conserved end residues are part of each CDR3. A D gene is named only where the DNA matches it firmly. Some rows have no size entry. The others give once, few or many, or a class for an expanded clone.

D gene,clone size,J gene,V gene,CDR3 protein,CDR3 DNA
TRBD2,few,TRBJ2-1,TRBV25-1,CASGAVAGGVNEQFF,TGTGCCAGTGGGGCGGTAGCGGGAGGGGTCAATGAGCAGTTCTTC
.,.,TRBJ2-5,TRBV15,CATSRDLALTMETQYF,TGTGCCACCAGCAGAGATTTGGCCCTAACAATGGAGACCCAGTACTTC
.,.,TRBJ2-7,TRBV15,CATSRVAGETGGEQYF,TGTGCCACCAGCAGAGTAGCGGGAGAGACAGGGGGCGAGCAGTACTTC
TRBD1,many,TRBJ1-2,TRBV15,CATSGLDRNYGYTF,TGTGCCACCAGCGGACTGGACAGGAACTATGGCTACACCTTC
TRBD1,.,TRBJ1-2,TRBV29-1,CSVDGWDRANYGYTF,TGCAGCGTTGATGGGTGGGACAGAGCAAACTATGGCTACACCTTC
.,.,TRBJ2-5,TRBV15,CATSRSSIRQETQYF,TGTGCCACCAGCCGCTCTAGTATACGCCAAGAGACCCAGTACTTC
.,many,TRBJ2-2,TRBV4-1,CASSERSGGELFF,TGCGCCAGCAGCGAAAGGAGCGGCGGGGAGCTGTTTTTT
.,few,TRBJ2-7,TRBV19,CASSITSSSEQYF,TGTGCCAGTAGTATCACTTCATCCTCCGAGCAGTACTTC
TRBD1,.,TRBJ2-7,TRBV7-3,CASGDRGRSGYRYEQYF,TGTGCCAGCGGGGACAGGGGGCGAAGCGGTTACCGGTACGAGCAGTACTTC
TRBD2,.,TRBJ2-5,TRBV2,CASTTSGGGQETQYF,TGTGCCAGCACTACTAGCGGGGGGGGCCAAGAGACCCAGTACTTC
TRBD2,.,TRBJ2-5,TRBV2,CASSEDAGGTQYF,TGTGCCAGCAGTGAAGATGCGGGGGGGACCCAGTACTTC
.,.,TRBJ2-7,TRBV12-3/TRBV12-4,CASSSRHSYEQYF,TGTGCCAGCAGTTCCCGACACTCCTACGAGCAGTACTTC
.,.,TRBJ1-2,TRBV5-1,CASIPNPGLKYGYTF,TGCGCCAGCATTCCCAATCCGGGACTGAAGTATGGCTACACCTTC
.,.,TRBJ2-7,TRBV11-1,CASSFSSSGNTYEQYF,TGTGCCAGCAGCTTTAGCTCCTCAGGGAATACCTACGAGCAGTACTTC
.,.,TRBJ1-1,TRBV15,CATSRDEERGCAFF,TGTGCCACCAGCAGAGATGAAGAAAGGGGTTGCGCTTTCTTT
.,.,TRBJ2-5,TRBV12-3/TRBV12-4,CASSLGSRRQETQYF,TGTGCCAGCAGTTTAGGGTCTCGACGGCAAGAGACCCAGTACTTC
.,.,TRBJ2-7,TRBV6-1,CASSELQDTYEQYF,TGTGCCAGCAGTGAGTTACAGGACACCTACGAGCAGTACTTC
.,once,TRBJ1-2,TRBV29-1,CSVDGPLGYGYAF,TGCAGCGTTGACGGACCCCTAGGGTATGGCTACGCCTTC
TRBD2,once,TRBJ2-1,TRBV24-1,CATEAGANEQFF,TGTGCCACCGAAGCGGGGGCGAATGAGCAGTTCTTC
TRBD2,few,TRBJ2-5,TRBV29-1,CGPTRLAGGPETQYF,TGCGGACCGACTCGACTAGCGGGGGGGCCGGAGACCCAGTACTTC
.,many,TRBJ2-5,TRBV7-6,CASSMGLGETQYF,TGTGCCAGCAGCATGGGACTGGGGGAGACCCAGTACTTC
TRBD1,many,TRBJ2-6,TRBV2,CASSGTGGLSGANVLTF,TGTGCCAGCAGTGGGACAGGGGGCCTCTCTGGGGCCAACGTCCTGACTTTC
.,.,TRBJ2-7,TRBV19,CASSTVQGRFYEQYF,TGTGCCAGTAGTACCGTACAGGGTAGGTTCTACGAGCAGTACTTC
TRBD1,.,TRBJ1-2,TRBV2,CARTGQGSNYGYTF,TGTGCCAGAACCGGACAGGGCTCTAACTATGGCTACACCTTC
.,.,TRBJ2-3,TRBV19,CASMGGGTFTDTQYF,TGTGCCAGTATGGGCGGGGGCACTTTCACAGATACGCAGTATTTT
.,.,TRBJ2-7,TRBV5-6,CASSSAYEQYF,TGTGCCAGCAGTTCCGCCTACGAGCAGTACTTC
TRBD1,few,TRBJ2-5,TRBV6-1,CASSGEGTGGLPETQYF,TGTGCCAGCAGTGGAGAAGGGACAGGGGGCCTCCCAGAGACCCAGTACTTC
TRBD1,.,TRBJ1-5,TRBV7-8,CASSPRQGWRASNQPQHF,TGTGCCAGCAGCCCTAGACAGGGGTGGCGAGCTAGCAATCAGCCCCAGCATTTT
.,.,TRBJ1-5,TRBV12-3/TRBV12-4,CASRATVGQPQHF,TGTGCCAGCAGAGCGACAGTTGGTCAGCCCCAGCATTTT
.,many,TRBJ2-1,TRBV7-6,CASSPLFEDNLYNEQFF,TGTGCCAGCAGCCCCCTGTTTGAAGACAATCTTTACAATGAGCAGTTCTTC
TRBD1,.,TRBJ1-2,TRBV7-2,CASSFGQGSDYGYTF,TGTGCCAGCAGCTTTGGACAGGGATCCGACTATGGCTACACCTTC
TRBD1,once,TRBJ2-7,TRBV24-1,CATSESQGSEQYF,TGTGCCACCAGTGAGTCACAGGGGTCAGAGCAGTACTTC
.,.,TRBJ2-5,TRBV19,CASSTWQETQYF,TGTGCCAGTAGTACCTGGCAAGAGACCCAGTACTTC
.,.,TRBJ1-3,TRBV30,CAWTGTVKAASGNTIYF,TGTGCCTGGACCGGGACGGTCAAAGCGGCCTCTGGAAACACCATATATTTC
TRBD1,.,TRBJ2-7,TRBV10-2,CASSESTARGLEQYF,TGCGCCAGCAGTGAGTCGACGGCTAGGGGGCTTGAGCAGTACTTT
.,once,TRBJ1-2,TRBV10-3,CANGGGAEGYTF,TGTGCCAACGGCGGGGGGGCGGAGGGCTACACCTTC
.,.,TRBJ2-3,TRBV15,CATSYWAEEGTDTQYF,TGTGCCACCAGCTACTGGGCCGAGGAGGGAACAGATACGCAGTATTTT
TRBD1,many,TRBJ2-2,TRBV5-1,CASSSGQGITGELFF,TGCGCCAGCAGCTCGGGACAGGGGATCACCGGGGAGCTGTTTTTT
TRBD1,many,TRBJ1-4,TRBV11-2,CASSLTTGTEDEKLFF,TGTGCCAGCAGCCTAACCACCGGGACAGAAGATGAAAAACTGTTTTTT
.,.,TRBJ2-7,TRBV2,CASREQGFLSYEQYF,TGTGCCAGCAGAGAACAGGGTTTCCTCTCCTACGAGCAGTACTTC
.,.,TRBJ1-2,TRBV2,CASSGQNYGYTF,TGTGCCAGCAGTGGACAGAACTATGGCTACACCTTC
.,many,TRBJ1-1,TRBV11-2,CASSLVPTRGKDTEAFF,TGTGCCAGCAGCTTAGTACCTACCAGGGGAAAGGACACTGAAGCTTTCTTT
.,.,TRBJ2-1,TRBV7-9,CASSSSNEQFF,TGTGCCAGCAGCTCCAGCAATGAGCAGTTCTTC
.,.,TRBJ2-2,TRBV12-3/TRBV12-4,CASSTLQAYTGELFF,TGTGCCAGCAGCACATTACAAGCTTACACCGGGGAGCTGTTTTTT
.,.,TRBJ1-5,TRBV10-3,CAISAGLAQPQHF,TGTGCCATCAGCGCAGGGTTGGCTCAGCCCCAGCATTTT
TRBD1,.,TRBJ2-7,TRBV20-1,CSARRDRGGEQYF,TGCAGTGCTAGACGTGACAGGGGAGGAGAGCAGTACTTC
.,.,TRBJ1-1,TRBV19,CASSIRIVGSEAFF,TGTGCCAGTAGTATTCGGATTGTTGGGAGTGAAGCTTTCTTT
.,many,TRBJ1-2,TRBV20-1,CSAREEENYGYTF,TGCAGTGCTAGAGAGGAGGAGAACTATGGCTACACCTTC
.,few,TRBJ1-2,TRBV24-1,CATRGSRDYGYTF,TGTGCCACCAGGGGATCCAGGGATTATGGCTACACCTTC
.,once,TRBJ1-2,TRBV4-1,CASSHNRDIYGYTF,TGCGCCAGCAGCCACAACCGGGACATCTATGGCTACACCTTC
.,many,TRBJ1-6,TRBV6-4,CASSDPAGSNSPLHF,TGTGCCAGCAGTGACCCCGCAGGATCGAATTCACCCCTCCACTTT
.,.,TRBJ2-3,TRBV2,CASKGSEDTQYF,TGTGCCAGCAAGGGTTCAGAGGATACGCAGTATTTT
.,.,TRBJ2-7,TRBV10-3,CAISEQDDYEQYF,TGTGCCATCAGTGAACAAGACGACTACGAGCAGTACTTC
.,.,TRBJ2-6,TRBV2,CASRQQGTGANVLTF,TGTGCCAGCAGACAACAGGGAACTGGGGCCAACGTCCTGACCTTC
.,.,TRBJ2-1,TRBV24-1,CATSSSPHNEQFF,TGTGCCACCAGTTCAAGCCCGCACAATGAGCAGTTCTTC
.,many,TRBJ1-2,TRBV13,CASSLGTLTTNYGYTF,TGTGCCAGCAGCTTAGGGACCCTGACTACTAACTATGGCTACACCTTC
TRBD1,many,TRBJ2-1,TRBV6-5,CASSWGQGGYEQFF,TGTGCCAGCAGCTGGGGACAGGGCGGCTATGAGCAGTTCTTC
TRBD2,.,TRBJ2-1,TRBV20-1,CSARGSSGGWYEQFF,TGCAGTGCTAGAGGGAGTAGCGGGGGTTGGTATGAGCAGTTCTTC
TRBD1,many,TRBJ2-2,TRBV9,CASSAPPGQGATGELFF,TGTGCCAGCAGCGCGCCGCCGGGACAGGGTGCCACCGGGGAGCTGTTTTTT